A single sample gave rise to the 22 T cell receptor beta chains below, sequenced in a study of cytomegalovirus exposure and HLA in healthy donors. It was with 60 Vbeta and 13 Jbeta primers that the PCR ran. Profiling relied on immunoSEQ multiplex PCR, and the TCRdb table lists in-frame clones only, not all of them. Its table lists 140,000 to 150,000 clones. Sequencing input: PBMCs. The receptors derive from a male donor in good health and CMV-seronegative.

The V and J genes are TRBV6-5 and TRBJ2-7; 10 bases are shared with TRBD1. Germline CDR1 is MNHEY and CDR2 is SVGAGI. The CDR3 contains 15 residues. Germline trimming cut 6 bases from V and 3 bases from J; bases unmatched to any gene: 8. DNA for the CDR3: TGTGCCAGCAGCCGCTCCCGGGACAGGGGCTACGAGCAGTACTTC. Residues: CASSRSRDRGYEQYF.

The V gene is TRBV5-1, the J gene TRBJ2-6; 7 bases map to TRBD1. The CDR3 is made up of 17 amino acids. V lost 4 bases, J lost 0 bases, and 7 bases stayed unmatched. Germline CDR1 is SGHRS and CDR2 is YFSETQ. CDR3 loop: CASSLRDSASGANVLTF. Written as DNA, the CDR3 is TGCGCCAGCAGCCTCCGGGACAGTGCCTCTGGGGCCAACGTCCTGACTTTC.

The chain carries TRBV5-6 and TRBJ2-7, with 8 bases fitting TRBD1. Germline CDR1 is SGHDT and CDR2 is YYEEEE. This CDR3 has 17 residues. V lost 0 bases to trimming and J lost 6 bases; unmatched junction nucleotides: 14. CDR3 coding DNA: TGTGCCAGCAGCTTGGGGAATTCAGGACAGGGTCTTGTCGAGCAGTACTTC. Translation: CASSLGNSGQGLVEQYF.

This CDR3 is CATHGGGRGEAFF. CDR3 bases: TGTGCCACCCACGGGGGAGGGAGAGGTGAAGCTTTCTTT. This rearrangement joins TRBV15 to TRBJ1-1; D may be TRBD1 (5 bases). Germline V gene sequence: CDR1 LNHNV, CDR2 YYDKDF (reference sequence). V lost 8 bases and J 7 bases, leaving 17 bases between the germline ends. The length of the CDR3 is 13 residues.

In nucleotides, the CDR3 is TGCGCCAGCAGCTTGGCCTTGACAGGGGATTCCTACGAGCAGTACTTC. This encodes CASSLALTGDSYEQYF. The V gene is TRBV5-1, the J gene TRBJ2-7; TRBD1 agrees at 8 bases. V lost 0 bases and J lost 1; bases outside the gene matches: 6. This CDR3 contains 16 residues. Looked up from germline, CDR1 is SGHRS and CDR2 is YFSETQ.

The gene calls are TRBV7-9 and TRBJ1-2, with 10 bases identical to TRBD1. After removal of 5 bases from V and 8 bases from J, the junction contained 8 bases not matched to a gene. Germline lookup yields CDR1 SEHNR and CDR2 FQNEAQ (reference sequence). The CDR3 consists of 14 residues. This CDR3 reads CASSPGQGFGGYTF. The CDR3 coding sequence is TGTGCCAGCAGCCCGGGACAGGGGTTTGGAGGCTACACCTTC.

The CDR3 spells CASSQVRPASGRAGEQFF. CDR3 bases: TGTGCCAGCAGCCAAGTCCGCCCGGCTAGCGGGCGGGCGGGCGAGCAGTTCTTC. This rearrangement joins TRBV4-2 to TRBJ2-1; 8 bases fit TRBD2. V was clipped by 1 base and J by 10 bases; unmatched bases: 18. The CDR3 has 18 residues. The germline V gene has CDR1 LGHNA and CDR2 YNFKEQ.

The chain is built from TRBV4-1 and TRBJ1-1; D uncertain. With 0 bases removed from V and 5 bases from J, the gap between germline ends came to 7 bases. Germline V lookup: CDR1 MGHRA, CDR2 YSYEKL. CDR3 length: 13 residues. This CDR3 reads CASSQEGVTEAFF. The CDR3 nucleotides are TGCGCCAGCAGCCAAGAAGGAGTTACTGAAGCTTTCTTT.

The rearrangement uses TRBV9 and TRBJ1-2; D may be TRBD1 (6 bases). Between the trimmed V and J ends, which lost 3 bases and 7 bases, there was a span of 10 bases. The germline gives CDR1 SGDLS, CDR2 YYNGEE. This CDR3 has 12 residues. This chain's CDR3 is CASSGTAIGYTF. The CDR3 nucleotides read TGTGCCAGCAGCGGGACAGCGATTGGCTACACCTTC.

CDR3 sequence: CASGDSSYEQYF. CDR3 DNA sequence: TGTGCCAGCGGGGACAGCTCCTACGAGCAGTACTTC. The rearrangement joins TRBV14 to TRBJ2-7; 7 positions match TRBD1. CDR1 and CDR2 from the germline V gene are SGHDN and FVKESK. The CDR3 spans 12 residues. The trim removed 8 bases at V and 0 bases at J, leaving 1 base unmatched.

This chain's CDR3 is CASSFSTGGNTEAFF. For the CDR3, the DNA is TGCGCCAGCAGCTTCTCCACAGGGGGAAACACTGAAGCTTTCTTT. This sequence joins TRBV5-1 and TRBJ1-1; 8 nucleotides line up with TRBD1. Germline V gene sequence: CDR1 SGHRS, CDR2 YFSETQ. V trimming: 2 bases; J trimming: 2 bases; junction bases outside the gene matches: 5. The CDR3 consists of 15 residues.

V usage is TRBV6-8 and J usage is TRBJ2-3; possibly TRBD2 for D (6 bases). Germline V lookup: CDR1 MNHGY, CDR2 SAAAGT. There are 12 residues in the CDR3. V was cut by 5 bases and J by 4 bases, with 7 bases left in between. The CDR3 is CASSRLADTQYF. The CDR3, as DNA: TGTGCCAGCAGTAGACTAGCAGATACGCAGTATTTT.

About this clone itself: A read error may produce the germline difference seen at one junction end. CDR3 residues: CASSPDGEFRPF. The CDR3 DNA is TGTGCCAGCAGCCCTGACGGGGAATTTAGACCATTC. The gene calls are TRBV7-9 and TRBJ2-7, with a tentative D call TRBD2 (5 bases). The germline gives CDR1 SEHNR, CDR2 FQNEAQ (reference sequence). This CDR3 is built from 12 residues.

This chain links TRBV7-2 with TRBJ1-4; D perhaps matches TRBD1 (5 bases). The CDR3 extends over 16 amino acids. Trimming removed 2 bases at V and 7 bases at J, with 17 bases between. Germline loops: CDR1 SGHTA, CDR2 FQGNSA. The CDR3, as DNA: TGTGCCAGCAGCTTAACGGGTCAGGGCTTGAGTGAAAAACTGTTTTTT. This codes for CASSLTGQGLSEKLFF.

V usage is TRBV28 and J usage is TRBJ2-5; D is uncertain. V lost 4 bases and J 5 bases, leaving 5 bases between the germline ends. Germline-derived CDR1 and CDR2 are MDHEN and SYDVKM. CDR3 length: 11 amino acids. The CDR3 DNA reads TGTGCCAGCAGTTCCAGGGAGACCCAGTACTTC. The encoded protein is CASSSRETQYF.

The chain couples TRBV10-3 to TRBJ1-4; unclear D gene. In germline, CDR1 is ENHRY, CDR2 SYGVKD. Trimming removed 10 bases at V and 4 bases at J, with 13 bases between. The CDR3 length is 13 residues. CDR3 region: CASAVENNEKLFF. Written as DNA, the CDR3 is TGTGCCAGCGCGGTAGAGAATAATGAAAAACTGTTTTTT.

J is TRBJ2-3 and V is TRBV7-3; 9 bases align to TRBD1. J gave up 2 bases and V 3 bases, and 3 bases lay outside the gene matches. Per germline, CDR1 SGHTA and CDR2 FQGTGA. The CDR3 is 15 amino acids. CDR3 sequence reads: CASSLDRGHTDTQYF. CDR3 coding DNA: TGTGCCAGCAGCTTGGACAGGGGCCACACAGATACGCAGTATTTT. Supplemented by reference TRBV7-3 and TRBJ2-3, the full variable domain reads GAGVSQTPSNKVTEKGKYVELRCDPISGHTALYWYRQSLGQGPEFLIYFQGTGAADDSGLPNDRFFAVRPEGSVSTLKIQRTERGDSAVYLCASSLDRGHTDTQYFGPGTRLTVL.

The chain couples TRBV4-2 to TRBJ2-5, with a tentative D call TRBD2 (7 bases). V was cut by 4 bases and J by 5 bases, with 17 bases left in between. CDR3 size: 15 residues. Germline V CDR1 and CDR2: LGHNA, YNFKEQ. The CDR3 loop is CASSPMRGPRETQYF. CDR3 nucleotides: TGTGCCAGCAGCCCGATGCGGGGGCCGCGGGAGACCCAGTACTTC.

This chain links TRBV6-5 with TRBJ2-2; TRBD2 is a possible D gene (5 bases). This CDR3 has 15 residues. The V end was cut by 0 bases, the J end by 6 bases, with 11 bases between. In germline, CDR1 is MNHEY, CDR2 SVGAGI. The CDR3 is CASSYSTVGAGELFF. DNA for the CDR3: TGTGCCAGCAGTTACTCTACGGTCGGGGCCGGGGAGCTGTTTTTT.

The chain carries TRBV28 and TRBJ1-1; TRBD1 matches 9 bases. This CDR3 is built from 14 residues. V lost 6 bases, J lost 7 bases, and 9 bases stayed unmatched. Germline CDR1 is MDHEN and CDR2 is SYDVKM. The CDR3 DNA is TGTGCCAGCAGAGCGGGGACAGGGAGGAATGAAGCTTTCTTT. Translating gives CASRAGTGRNEAFF. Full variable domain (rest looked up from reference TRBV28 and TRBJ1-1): DVKVTQSSRYLVKRTGEKVFLECVQDMDHENMFWYRQDPGLGLRLIYFSYDVKMKEKGDIPEGYSVSREKKERFSLILESASTNQTSMYLCASRAGTGRNEAFFGQGTRLTVV.

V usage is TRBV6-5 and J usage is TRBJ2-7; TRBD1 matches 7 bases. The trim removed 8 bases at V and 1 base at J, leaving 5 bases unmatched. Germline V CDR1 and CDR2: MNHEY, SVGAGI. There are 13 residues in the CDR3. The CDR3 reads CASRDRLSYEQYF. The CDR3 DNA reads TGTGCCAGCCGGGACAGACTTTCCTACGAGCAGTACTTC.

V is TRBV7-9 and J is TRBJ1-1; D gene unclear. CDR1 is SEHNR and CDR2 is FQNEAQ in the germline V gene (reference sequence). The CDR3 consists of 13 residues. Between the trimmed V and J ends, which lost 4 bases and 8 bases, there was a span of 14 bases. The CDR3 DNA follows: TGTGCCAGCAGCTGGATCAGGCGACAAGAAGCTTTCTTT. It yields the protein CASSWIRRQEAFF.